Each of the 32 T cell receptor beta chains below was sequenced from the same sample in a study of CD8 T cells in Susac syndrome. Random hexamers were used to reverse transcribe an amount of roughly 0.45 to 1 ug RNA. TCRdb reprocessed the immunoSEQ multiplex PCR reads with MiXCR, giving one entry per CDR3 protein. This sample has approximately 190,000 distinct CDR3 sequences, with more than 85% found just once. Specimen: CD8+ T cells from PBMCs. The receptor set was obtained from a human donor with Susac syndrome.

The chain is built from TRBV7-9 and TRBJ1-2, with TRBD1 matching 7 bases. V lost 3 bases to trimming and J lost 3 bases; unmatched junction nucleotides: 4. Germline CDR1 is SEHNR and CDR2 is FQNEAQ (reference sequence). This CDR3 is built from 14 residues. The CDR3 reads CASSLRTGDYGYTF. The CDR3 region has the DNA TGTGCCAGCAGCTTGAGGACAGGAGACTATGGCTACACCTTC.

The rearrangement uses TRBV19 and TRBJ1-1; the match to TRBD1 covers 8 bases. This CDR3 spans 14 amino acids. Germline V gives CDR1 LNHDA, CDR2 SQIVND (reference sequence). V shed 4 bases, J shed 4 bases, and the junction held 5 bases outside the gene matches. The CDR3, as DNA: TGTGCCAGTAGTAGAGTACAGGGGGGCACTGAAGCTTTCTTT. Translated, it gives CASSRVQGGTEAFF.

The chain couples TRBV29-1 to TRBJ2-7, with 7 bases lining up with TRBD2. CDR1 is SQVTM, CDR2 ANQGSEA, per germline. CDR3 length equals 15 residues. The V segment lost 3 bases and the J segment 5 bases; nucleotides outside the gene matches: 13. In DNA, the CDR3 is TGCAGCGTTGATAGGCCCGGGAGGCCAGGAGACGAGCAGTACTTC. This encodes CSVDRPGRPGDEQYF.

The chain recombines TRBV3-1 with TRBJ2-1, with D perhaps matching TRBD1 (6 bases). The CDR3 has 16 residues. Germline CDR1 is LGHDT and CDR2 is YNNKEL (reference sequence). Trimming cost V 0 bases and J 5 bases, with 14 bases left between them. CDR3 sequence: CASSQEFTGSHNEQFF. The CDR3 DNA sequence: TGTGCCAGCAGCCAAGAGTTCACAGGGTCCCACAATGAGCAGTTCTTC.

This clonotype has just one count. The V and J genes are TRBV6-1 and TRBJ2-5; TRBD2 matches 7 bases. The junction had 16 bases not matched to a gene; V was cut back by 6 bases and J by 0 bases. This CDR3 spans 18 amino acids. Germline CDR1 MNHNS, CDR2 SASEGT. CDR3 residues: CASSTIRTAGLDQETQYF. The CDR3 coding sequence is TGTGCCAGCAGCACAATCCGAACTGCAGGACTAGACCAAGAGACCCAGTACTTC.

The rearrangement links TRBV18 to TRBJ1-5; D possibly corresponds to TRBD1 (5 bases). Germline V gene sequence: CDR1 KGHSH, CDR2 LQKENI. This CDR3 region has 14 residues. Trimming cost V 1 base and J 7 bases, with 11 bases left between them. The CDR3 here is CASSPQSGKQPQHF. The CDR3 DNA follows: TGTGCCAGCTCACCACAGTCAGGGAAACAGCCCCAGCATTTT.

This clonotype was found once. The V and J genes are TRBV6-5 and TRBJ2-1; D uncertain. Germline assignment: CDR1 MNHEY and CDR2 SVGAGI. There are 11 residues in the CDR3. V lost 2 bases to trimming and J lost 8 bases, with 4 bases between them. The CDR3 coding sequence is TGTGCCAGCAGTTACGGCCATGAGCAGTTCTTC. This sequence encodes CASSYGHEQFF.

This clonotype came up once. This sequence joins TRBV5-1 and TRBJ2-1, with D unresolved. V was trimmed by 0 bases and J by 9 bases, leaving 13 bases between them. The length of the CDR3 is 14 residues. Germline V gene lookup returns CDR1 SGHRS and CDR2 YFSETQ. The CDR3 spells CASSLAADPSEQFF. The CDR3 coding sequence is TGCGCCAGCAGCTTGGCCGCGGACCCAAGTGAGCAGTTCTTC.

The chain recombines TRBV29-1 with TRBJ2-1; D uncertain. Germline values: CDR1 SQVTM, CDR2 ANQGSEA. The CDR3 has 14 amino acids. V was shortened by 7 bases and J by 0 bases, with 13 bases between the two germline ends. CDR3 in amino acids: CSALTESSYNEQFF. The CDR3, as DNA: TGCAGCGCCTTGACGGAAAGCTCCTACAATGAGCAGTTCTTC.

The V call is TRBV2, the J call TRBJ2-1; D is unresolved. Germline assignment: CDR1 SNHLY and CDR2 FYNNEI. There are 15 residues in the CDR3. V lost 3 bases, J lost 4 bases, and 13 bases lay in between. CDR3 loop: CASSDPSVGYNEQFF. In DNA form, the CDR3 reads TGTGCCAGCAGTGACCCCTCAGTTGGATACAATGAGCAGTTCTTC.

This chain links TRBV2 with TRBJ1-2; D is undetermined. Germline V gene data show CDR1 as SNHLY and CDR2 as FYNNEI. The CDR3 is made up of 13 amino acids. V lost 3 bases, J lost 4 bases, and 9 bases lay in between. The CDR3 bases are TGTGCCAGCAGTGAGAGGGTTGGCTATGGCTACACCTTC. Translating gives CASSERVGYGYTF.

V gene TRBV19 combines with J gene TRBJ2-7; 7 bases are a match to TRBD1. CDR3 length: 15 residues. The germline gives CDR1 LNHDA, CDR2 SQIVND (reference sequence). Trimming took 1 base from V and 3 from J; bases not matched to a gene: 6. The CDR3 reads CASSIGTGLIYEQYF. The CDR3 region has the DNA TGTGCCAGTAGTATAGGGACAGGATTAATCTACGAGCAGTACTTC.

This chain connects TRBV29-1 to TRBJ1-2, with D tentatively TRBD1 (6 bases). The CDR3 is made up of 15 amino acids. CDR1 SQVTM and CDR2 ANQGSEA come from the germline V gene. V was cut by 2 bases and J by 7 bases, with 20 bases left in between. The CDR3 loop reads CSVETVPGEGGGYTF. CDR3 nucleotides: TGCAGCGTTGAAACAGTCCCAGGGGAAGGCGGTGGCTACACCTTC.

This chain connects TRBV9 to TRBJ2-5, with 12 bases matching TRBD2. The CDR3 covers 17 residues. Germline lookup yields CDR1 SGDLS and CDR2 YYNGEE. Trimming cost V 6 bases and J 1 base; bases outside gene matches: 10. The CDR3 DNA is TGTGCCAGCAACGCCGGGACTAGCGGGTCCTTCCAAGAGACCCAGTACTTC. Translated, it gives CASNAGTSGSFQETQYF. The full variable domain, completed using reference TRBV9 and TRBJ2-5, is DSGVTQTPKHLITATGQRVTLRCSPRSGDLSVYWYQQSLDQGLQFLIQYYNGEERAKGNILERFSAQQFPDLHSELNLSSLELGDSALYFCASNAGTSGSFQETQYFGPGTRLLVL.

This chain joins TRBV6-1 and TRBJ1-5; no firm D call. Between the trimmed V and J ends, which lost 2 bases and 2 bases, there was a span of 7 bases. The germline CDR1 and CDR2 sequences are MNHNS and SASEGT. The CDR3 loop spans 14 amino acids. CDR3 in amino acids: CASSEFVGNQPQHF. In DNA, the CDR3 is TGTGCCAGCAGTGAATTCGTGGGCAATCAGCCCCAGCATTTT.

V gene TRBV6-4 combines with J gene TRBJ2-3; no clear D gene. CDR3 length: 14 amino acids. The germline CDR1 and CDR2 sequences are MRHNA and SNTAGT. Trimming removed 5 bases from V and 0 bases from J, with 9 bases in between. The CDR3 sequence: CASSLIASTDTQYF. The DNA for the CDR3 is TGTGCCAGCAGTCTCATAGCTAGCACAGATACGCAGTATTTT.

This chain joins TRBV13 and TRBJ2-7; the D call may be TRBD1 or TRBD2 (5 bases each). The length of the CDR3 is 15 residues. Germline values: CDR1 PRHDT, CDR2 FYEKMQ (reference sequence). The germline V and J ends were trimmed by 7 bases and 4 bases, with 20 bases remaining between them. CDR3: CASNSIRDGSYEQYF. CDR3 bases: TGTGCCAGCAACTCAATCCGGGACGGTTCTTACGAGCAGTACTTC.

The gene calls are TRBV28 and TRBJ1-4; the D gene is possibly TRBD1 (6 bases). CDR3 length: 14 amino acids. V was cut by 8 bases and J by 10 bases, with 20 bases left in between. Germline-derived CDR1 and CDR2 are MDHEN and SYDVKM. The CDR3 reads CASGVTGGAGKLFF. The CDR3 nucleotides are TGTGCCAGCGGAGTCACGGGGGGCGCGGGAAAACTGTTTTTT.

This clonotype was observed a handful of times. V gene TRBV7-9 combines with J gene TRBJ1-2; D may be TRBD1 (5 bases). Germline V CDR1 and CDR2: SEHNR, FQNEAQ (reference sequence). Trimming stripped 5 bases from V and 5 bases from J, with 9 bases between. This CDR3 spans 12 amino acids. CDR3 bases: TGTGCCAGCAGCCCCGGGGCATATGGCTACACCTTC. It codes for CASSPGAYGYTF.

With regard to this clonotype: Relative to the germline gene, one junction end is altered; a read error may explain this. The rearrangement links TRBV4-2 to TRBJ1-2; D is ambiguous. The CDR3 loop spans 16 amino acids. The germline CDR1 and CDR2 sequences are LGHNA and YNFKEQ. Here the CDR3 DNA reads TGTGCCAGCAGACAAGCGATACATGTAGGCAGCTCTGGCCACACCTTC. Protein: CASRQAIHVGSSGHTF.

The chain employs TRBV9 and TRBJ1-1; D gene ambiguous. The V end was cut by 0 bases, the J end by 3 bases, with 9 bases between. Germline CDR1 is SGDLS and CDR2 is YYNGEE. The CDR3 covers 14 residues. The CDR3 coding sequence is TGTGCCAGCAGCGTAGAACCGGAATACACTGAAGCTTTCTTT. Its translation is CASSVEPEYTEAFF.

This chain connects TRBV30 to TRBJ2-7, with 11 bases lining up with TRBD2. Germline CDR1 reads GTSNPN; CDR2 reads SVGIG (reference sequence). V shed 2 bases, J shed 11 bases, and the junction held 5 bases outside the gene matches. This CDR3 is built from 12 residues. The CDR3 DNA follows: TGTGCCTGGAGTCTGGTAGCGGGGGGGAAGTACTTC. The encoded protein is CAWSLVAGGKYF.

V usage is TRBV5-4 and J usage is TRBJ2-2; the D is unclear. The CDR3 covers 16 residues. In germline, CDR1 is SGHNT, CDR2 YYREEE (reference sequence). The germline V and J ends were trimmed by 2 bases and 0 bases, with 11 bases remaining between them. Here the CDR3 DNA reads TGTGCCAGCAGCTTTAAACAGCTGACGAACACCGGGGAGCTGTTTTTT. Translation: CASSFKQLTNTGELFF.

The V and J genes are TRBV7-9 and TRBJ2-1; 10 bases line up with TRBD2. Germline CDR1 reads SEHNR; CDR2 reads FQNEAQ (reference sequence). The CDR3 loop spans 17 amino acids. V shed 7 bases, J shed 3 bases, and the junction held 12 bases outside the gene matches. The CDR3 DNA follows: TGTGCCAGCAACGATGACGAGCGGGGGGGCCTCTACAATGAGCAGTTCTTC. It translates to CASNDDERGGLYNEQFF.

The genes are TRBV24-1 and TRBJ2-2; TRBD1 aligns across 9 bases. The V gene's germline CDR1 is KGHDR and CDR2 SFDVKD. The CDR3 extends over 15 amino acids. V dropped 7 bases and J dropped 6; count of bases not matched to a gene: 8. Here the CDR3 reads CATSEGQGGAGELFF. In nucleotides, the CDR3 is TGTGCCACCAGCGAGGGACAGGGAGGAGCCGGGGAGCTGTTTTTT.

The chain is built from TRBV29-1 and TRBJ2-3; D assignment may be TRBD1 or TRBD2 (5 bases each). CDR3 length: 15 residues. V lost 7 bases, J lost 0 bases, and 17 bases lay in between. Germline lookup yields CDR1 SQVTM and CDR2 ANQGSEA. CDR3 coding DNA: TGCAGCGCCGAGGGCTCCAGGGAGAGCACAGATACGCAGTATTTT. Its translation is CSAEGSRESTDTQYF.

This clonotype was observed once. V usage is TRBV5-1 and J usage is TRBJ1-4; D is ambiguous. CDR1 is SGHRS and CDR2 is YFSETQ in the germline V gene. The CDR3 contains 11 residues. V dropped 7 bases and J dropped 7 bases, with 8 bases sitting between them. The CDR3 spells CASGSGEKLFF. As DNA, the CDR3 is TGCGCCAGCGGGAGTGGTGAAAAACTGTTTTTT.

The chain employs TRBV20-1 and TRBJ2-5; no clear D. The CDR3 contains 15 residues. V dropped 4 bases and J dropped 5 bases, with 20 bases sitting between them. From germline, CDR1 is DFQATT and CDR2 SNEGSKA (reference sequence). The CDR3 bases are TGCAGTGCTATCAGATACAGCGACGAGAAGGAGACCCAGTACTTC. Its translation: CSAIRYSDEKETQYF.

The V call is TRBV4-1, the J call TRBJ2-7, with 8 nucleotides matching TRBD2. Germline-derived CDR1 and CDR2 are MGHRA and YSYEKL. The length of the CDR3 is 16 residues. The ends lost 0 bases at V and 2 bases at J; junction bases unmatched: 6. In DNA form, the CDR3 reads TGCGCCAGCAGCCAAGATTACGTACTAGCGGCCTACGAGCAGTACTTC. This gives the protein CASSQDYVLAAYEQYF.

This chain uses TRBV9 with TRBJ2-2; D may correspond to TRBD1 or TRBD2 (6 bases each). Germline V gives CDR1 SGDLS, CDR2 YYNGEE. The CDR3 spans 16 residues. Between the trimmed V and J ends, which lost 1 base and 4 bases, there was a span of 14 bases. Here the CDR3 reads CASSVPTGAFTGELFF. The CDR3 bases are TGTGCCAGCAGCGTACCTACGGGGGCCTTCACCGGGGAGCTGTTTTTT. Drawing the rest from reference TRBV9 and TRBJ2-2, the complete variable domain is DSGVTQTPKHLITATGQRVTLRCSPRSGDLSVYWYQQSLDQGLQFLIQYYNGEERAKGNILERFSAQQFPDLHSELNLSSLELGDSALYFCASSVPTGAFTGELFFGEGSRLTVL.

The rearrangement uses TRBV29-1 and TRBJ2-7; 8 nucleotides agree with TRBD1. Germline V CDR1 and CDR2: SQVTM, ANQGSEA. The CDR3 is made up of 14 amino acids. Trimming cost V 7 bases and J 3 bases; bases outside gene matches: 11. For the CDR3, the DNA is TGCAGCGCGTCCTTCAGGGGGCCGCACTACGAGCAGTACTTC. Protein: CSASFRGPHYEQYF.

The chain combines TRBV4-1 with TRBJ2-1; D may be TRBD2 (5 bases). The CDR3 runs to 12 residues. The germline gives CDR1 MGHRA, CDR2 YSYEKL. V was pared by 5 bases and J by 10 bases, with 12 bases between. In DNA, the CDR3 is TGCGCCAGCAGCGGCGGGTCCACCGAGCAGTTCTTC. It specifies CASSGGSTEQFF.